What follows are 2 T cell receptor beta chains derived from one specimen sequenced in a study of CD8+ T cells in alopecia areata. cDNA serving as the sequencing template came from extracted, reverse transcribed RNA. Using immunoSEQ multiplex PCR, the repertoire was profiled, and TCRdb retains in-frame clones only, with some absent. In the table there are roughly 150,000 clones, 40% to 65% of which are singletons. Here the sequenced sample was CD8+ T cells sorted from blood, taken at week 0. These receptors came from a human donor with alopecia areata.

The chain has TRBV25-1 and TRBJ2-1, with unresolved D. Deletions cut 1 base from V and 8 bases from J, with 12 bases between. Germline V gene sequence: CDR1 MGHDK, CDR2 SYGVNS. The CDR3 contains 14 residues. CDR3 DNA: TGTGCCAGCAGTGAATCTCTAGGGTGGGATGAGCAGTTCTTC. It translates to CASSESLGWDEQFF.

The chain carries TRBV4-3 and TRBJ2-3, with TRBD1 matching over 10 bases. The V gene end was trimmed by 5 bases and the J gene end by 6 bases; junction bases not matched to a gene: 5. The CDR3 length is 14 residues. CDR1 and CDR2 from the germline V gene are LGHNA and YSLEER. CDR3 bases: TGCGCCAGCAGCGACAGGGGGCGCGGGGATACGCAGTATTTT. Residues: CASSDRGRGDTQYF.